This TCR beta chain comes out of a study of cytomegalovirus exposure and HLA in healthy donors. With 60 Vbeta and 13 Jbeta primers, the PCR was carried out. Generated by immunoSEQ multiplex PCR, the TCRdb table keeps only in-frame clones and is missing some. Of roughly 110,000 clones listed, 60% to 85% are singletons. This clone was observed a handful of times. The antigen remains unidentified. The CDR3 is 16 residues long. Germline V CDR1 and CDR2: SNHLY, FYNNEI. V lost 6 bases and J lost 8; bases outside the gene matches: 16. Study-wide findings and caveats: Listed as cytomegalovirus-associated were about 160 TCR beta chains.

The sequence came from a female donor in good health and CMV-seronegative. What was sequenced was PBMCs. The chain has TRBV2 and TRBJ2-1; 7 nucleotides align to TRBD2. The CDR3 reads CASSLSRGGSTDEQFF. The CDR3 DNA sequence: TGTGCCAGCAGCCTCAGTAGGGGCGGGAGCACGGATGAGCAGTTCTTC.